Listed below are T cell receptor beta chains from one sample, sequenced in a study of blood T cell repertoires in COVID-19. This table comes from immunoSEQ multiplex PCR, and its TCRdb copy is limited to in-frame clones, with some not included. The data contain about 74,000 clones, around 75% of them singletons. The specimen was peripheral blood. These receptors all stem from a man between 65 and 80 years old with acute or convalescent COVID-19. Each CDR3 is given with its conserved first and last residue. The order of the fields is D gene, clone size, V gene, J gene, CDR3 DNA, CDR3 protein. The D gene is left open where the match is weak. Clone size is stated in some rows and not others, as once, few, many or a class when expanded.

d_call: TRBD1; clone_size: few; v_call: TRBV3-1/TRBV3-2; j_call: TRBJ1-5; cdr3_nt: TGTGCCAGCAGCCCGGACGGGACAGGGTCATATAGCAATCAGCCCCAGCATTTT; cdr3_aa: CASSPDGTGSYSNQPQHF
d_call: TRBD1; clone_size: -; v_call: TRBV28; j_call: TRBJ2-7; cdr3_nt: TGTGCCAGCAGTTCGCCCGGGACAGGGAGTTCCAACTACGAGCAGTACTTC; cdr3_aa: CASSSPGTGSSNYEQYF
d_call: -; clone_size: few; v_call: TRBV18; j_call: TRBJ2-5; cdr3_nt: TGTGCCAGCTCACCTCCCGGGAATGGGGAGACCCAGTACTTC; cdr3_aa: CASSPPGNGETQYF
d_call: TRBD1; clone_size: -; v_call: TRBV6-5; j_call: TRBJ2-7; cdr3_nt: TGTGCCAGCTTCCAGGGACAGGGGAAGGGCTACGAGCAGTACTTC; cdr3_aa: CASFQGQGKGYEQYF
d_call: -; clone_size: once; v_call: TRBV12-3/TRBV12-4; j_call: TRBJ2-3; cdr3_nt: TGTGCCAGCAGTTTCAGGGGTACAGATACGCAGTATTTT; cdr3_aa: CASSFRGTDTQYF
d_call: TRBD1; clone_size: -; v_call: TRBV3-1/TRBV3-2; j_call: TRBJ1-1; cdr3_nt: TGTGCCAGCAGCCCGACAGGGGCCGAAGCTTTCTTT; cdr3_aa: CASSPTGAEAFF
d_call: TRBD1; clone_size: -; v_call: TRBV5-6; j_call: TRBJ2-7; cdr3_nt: TGTGCCAGCAGCTTGGCCCTAGGTCAGGGGGCCGGGGAGCAGTACTTC; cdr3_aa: CASSLALGQGAGEQYF
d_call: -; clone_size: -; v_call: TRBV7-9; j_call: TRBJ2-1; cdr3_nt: TGTGCCAGCAACTTGGGAAGTACTAGCTCCCATGAGCAGTTCTTC; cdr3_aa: CASNLGSTSSHEQFF
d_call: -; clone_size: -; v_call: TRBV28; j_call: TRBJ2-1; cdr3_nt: TGTGCCAGCAGTTTGGAGCGGACCCTCTCCTACAATGAGCAGTTCTTC; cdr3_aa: CASSLERTLSYNEQFF
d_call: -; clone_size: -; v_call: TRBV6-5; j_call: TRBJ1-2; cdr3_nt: TGTGCCAGCAGTCTAGAATATGGCTACACCTTC; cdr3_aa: CASSLEYGYTF
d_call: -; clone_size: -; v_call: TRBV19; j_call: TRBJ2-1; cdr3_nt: TGTGCCAGTAGTCCTGTGGGAGCGCCCTACAATGAGCAGTTCTTC; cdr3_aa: CASSPVGAPYNEQFF
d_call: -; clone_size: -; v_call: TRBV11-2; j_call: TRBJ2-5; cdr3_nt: TGTGCCAGCAGCTCTGGTAGCGAGACCCAGTACTTC; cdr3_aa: CASSSGSETQYF
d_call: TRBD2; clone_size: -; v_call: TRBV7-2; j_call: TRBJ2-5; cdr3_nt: TGTGCCAGCAGGACTAGCGGGAGCTCAGAGACCCAGTACTTC; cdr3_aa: CASRTSGSSETQYF
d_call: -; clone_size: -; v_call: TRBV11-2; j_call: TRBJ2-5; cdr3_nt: TGTGCCAGCAGCTTACAGGGCCGGTACCAAGAGACCCAGTACTTC; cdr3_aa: CASSLQGRYQETQYF
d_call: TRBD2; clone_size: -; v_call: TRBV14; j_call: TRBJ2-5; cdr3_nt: TGTGCCAGCAGCCAAATAGCGGGAGTCGTGACCCAGTACTTC; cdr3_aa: CASSQIAGVVTQYF
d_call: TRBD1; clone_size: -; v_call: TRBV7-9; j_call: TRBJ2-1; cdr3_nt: TGTGCCAGCGGCCGGGACAGGGCAGGGGAGCAGTTCTTC; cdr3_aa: CASGRDRAGEQFF
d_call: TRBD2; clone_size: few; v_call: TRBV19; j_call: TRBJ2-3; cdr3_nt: TGTGCCAGTAGCTCCGGACTAGCGGGAGCAGATACGCAGTATTTT; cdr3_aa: CASSSGLAGADTQYF
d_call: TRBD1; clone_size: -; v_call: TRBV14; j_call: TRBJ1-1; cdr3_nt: TGTGCCAGCAGCCCCTACAGGGGCCAAAGGACTGAAGCTTTCTTT; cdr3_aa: CASSPYRGQRTEAFF
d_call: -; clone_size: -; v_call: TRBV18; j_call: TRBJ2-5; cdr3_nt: TGTGCCAGCTCACCACATCCTCAAGAGACCCAGTACTTC; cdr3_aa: CASSPHPQETQYF
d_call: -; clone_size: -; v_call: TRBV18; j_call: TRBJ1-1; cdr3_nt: TGTGCCAGCTCACCACCAGGGAGGACTGAAGCTTTCTTT; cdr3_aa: CASSPPGRTEAFF
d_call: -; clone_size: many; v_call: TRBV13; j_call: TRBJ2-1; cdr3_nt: TGTGCCAGCAGGATCTCTGTGGCGGGCCTCAATGAGCAGTTCTTC; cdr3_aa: CASRISVAGLNEQFF
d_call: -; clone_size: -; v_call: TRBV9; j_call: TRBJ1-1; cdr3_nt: TGTGCCAGCAGCGTAGTTTCCAGCGCGAACACTGAAGCTTTCTTT; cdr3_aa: CASSVVSSANTEAFF
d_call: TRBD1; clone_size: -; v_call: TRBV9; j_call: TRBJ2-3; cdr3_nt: TGTGCCAGCAGCGTAATCTGGGACAGCCTTACAACAGATACGCAGTATTTT; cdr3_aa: CASSVIWDSLTTDTQYF
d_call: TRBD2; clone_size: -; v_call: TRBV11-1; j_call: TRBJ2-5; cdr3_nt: TGTGCCAGCAGTCCACTAGCGGAGGAGACCCAGTACTTC; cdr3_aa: CASSPLAEETQYF
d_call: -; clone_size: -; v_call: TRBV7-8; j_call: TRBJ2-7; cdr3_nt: TGTGCCAGCAGCTTAGGGGAGATGGGATACGAGCAGTACTTC; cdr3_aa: CASSLGEMGYEQYF
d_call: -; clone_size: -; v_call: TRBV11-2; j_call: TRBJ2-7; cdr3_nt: TGTGCCAGCAGCTTGGGCAGGATCTACGAGCAGTACTTC; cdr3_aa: CASSLGRIYEQYF
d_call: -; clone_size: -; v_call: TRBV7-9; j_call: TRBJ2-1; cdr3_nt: TGTGCCAGCGATAGAGCGGAGGGGAGCTCCTACAATGAGCAGTTCTTC; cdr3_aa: CASDRAEGSSYNEQFF
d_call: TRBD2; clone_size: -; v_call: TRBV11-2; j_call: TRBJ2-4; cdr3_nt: TGTGCCAGCAGCCTCGGGACTAGGGTAAACATTCAGTACTTC; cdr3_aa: CASSLGTRVNIQYF
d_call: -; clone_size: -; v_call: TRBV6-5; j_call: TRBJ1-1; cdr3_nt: TGTGCCAGCAGTTTCAGAACTGAAGCTTTCTTT; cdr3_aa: CASSFRTEAFF
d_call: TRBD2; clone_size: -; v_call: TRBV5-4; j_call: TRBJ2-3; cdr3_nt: TGTGCCAGCAGACGCGGACTAGCGGATGTAGATACGCAGTATTTT; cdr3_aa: CASRRGLADVDTQYF
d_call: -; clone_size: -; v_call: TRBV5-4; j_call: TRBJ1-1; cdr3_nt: TGTGCCAGCAGCTTGTACCACATGAACACTGAAGCTTTCTTT; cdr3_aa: CASSLYHMNTEAFF
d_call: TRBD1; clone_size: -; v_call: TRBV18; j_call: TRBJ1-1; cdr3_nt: TGTGCCAGCTCACCCAGACAGGGAAGGAACACTGAAGCTTTCTTT; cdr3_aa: CASSPRQGRNTEAFF
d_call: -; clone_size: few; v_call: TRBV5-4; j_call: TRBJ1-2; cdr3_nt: TGTGCCAGTCGAGGACAAGCTAACTATGGCTACACCTTC; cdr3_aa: CASRGQANYGYTF
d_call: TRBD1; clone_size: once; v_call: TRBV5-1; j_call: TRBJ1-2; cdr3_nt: TGCGCCAGCAGACCCGGGACAGGGGGAGAGGGCTACACCTTC; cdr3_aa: CASRPGTGGEGYTF